This T cell receptor (beta chain) was sequenced for a study of Ad26.COV2.S vaccination and SARS-CoV-2 variants. Treatment indicated: around 19 received Ad26.COV2.S at low or high dose, single or two shots; 5 received placebo; per-sample allocation not given. Day 63 after the first injection of vaccine or placebo was the sampling time. The CDR3 sequence is 17 residues long. Germline V lookup: CDR1 MGHRA, CDR2 YSYEKL. Trimming removed 6 bases from V and 6 bases from J, with 23 bases in between. The data were produced by immunoSEQ multiplex PCR, yet TCRdb's version contains in-frame clones alone and is incomplete. The table records approximately 300,000 clones, approximately 86% of them present only once.

This TCR derives from a person aged 18-65 years who received the Ad26.COV2.S COVID-19 vaccine or a placebo. The chain has TRBV4-1 and TRBJ2-2, with D possibly TRBD2 on 5 matching bases. The material sequenced was peripheral blood, taken in a trial of Ad26.COV2.S vaccine versus placebo. CDR3 sequence: CASRSYKSEGRAGELFF. The CDR3 nucleotides read TGCGCCAGCAGGAGTTATAAGAGCGAGGGTAGGGCCGGGGAGCTGTTTTTT.